This T cell receptor (beta chain) was documented in a study of cytomegalovirus exposure and HLA in healthy donors. Regarding the study as a whole: DRB1 showed the most TCR associations and HLA-C the fewest in a later analysis, as rates varied by HLA locus.

It was with 60 Vbeta and 13 Jbeta primers that the PCR ran. Sequencing used immunoSEQ multiplex PCR; TCRdb keeps in-frame clones, though not all of them. Of more than 120,000 clones listed, approximately 80% were seen once; the top ten hold about 2.3%. This clone has a handful of counts. The antigen remains unidentified. The CDR3 sequence is 15 residues long. Germline V lookup: CDR1 LNHNV, CDR2 YYDKDF (reference sequence). With 0 bases removed from V and 7 bases from J, the gap between germline ends came to 12 bases. Sequenced input: PBMCs. This receptor was taken from a male donor in good health and CMV-seronegative. The J gene is TRBJ1-4, the V gene TRBV15, with D maybe TRBD1 (5 bases). The CDR3 DNA follows: TGTGCCACCAGCAGAGATCGAACAGGCTCTGAAAAACTGTTTTTT. Translated: CATSRDRTGSEKLFF.